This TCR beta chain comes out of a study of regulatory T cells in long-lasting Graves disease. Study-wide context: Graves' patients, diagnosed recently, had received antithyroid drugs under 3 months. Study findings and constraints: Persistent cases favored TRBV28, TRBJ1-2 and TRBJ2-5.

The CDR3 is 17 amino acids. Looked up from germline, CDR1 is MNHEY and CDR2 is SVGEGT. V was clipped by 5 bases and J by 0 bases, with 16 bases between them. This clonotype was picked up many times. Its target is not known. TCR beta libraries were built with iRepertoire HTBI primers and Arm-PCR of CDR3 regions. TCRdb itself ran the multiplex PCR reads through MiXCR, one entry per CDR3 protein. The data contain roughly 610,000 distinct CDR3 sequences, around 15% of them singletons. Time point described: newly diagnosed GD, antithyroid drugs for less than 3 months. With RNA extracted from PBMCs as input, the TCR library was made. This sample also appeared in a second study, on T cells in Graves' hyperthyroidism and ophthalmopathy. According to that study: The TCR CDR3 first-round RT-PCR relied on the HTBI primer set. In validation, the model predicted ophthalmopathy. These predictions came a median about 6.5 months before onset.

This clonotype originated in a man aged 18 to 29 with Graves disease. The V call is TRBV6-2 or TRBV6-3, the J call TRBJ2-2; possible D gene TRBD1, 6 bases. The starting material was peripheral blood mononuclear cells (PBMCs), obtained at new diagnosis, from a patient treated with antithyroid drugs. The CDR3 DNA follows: TGTGCCAGCAGTGAAAGCCCGGACAGACCGAACACCGGGGAGCTGTTTTTT. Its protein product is CASSESPDRPNTGELFF.